The 29 T cell receptor beta chains below were found in one sample sequenced in a study of cytomegalovirus exposure and HLA in healthy donors. Primers: 60 Vbeta forward and 13 Jbeta reverse. Some clones are missing from TCRdb's copy, which holds only in-frame ones; the method was immunoSEQ multiplex PCR. The sample lists more than 110,000 clones; over 75% were seen once. Source material: PBMCs. The receptors stem from a woman between 50 and 59 years old in good health and CMV-seropositive.

The V call is TRBV19, the J call TRBJ2-5, with a weak D call TRBD1 (6 bases). The CDR3 is 17 amino acids. The V gene's germline CDR1 is LNHDA and CDR2 SQIVND (reference sequence). V dropped 6 bases and J dropped 0 bases, with 20 bases sitting between them. The CDR3 loop reads CASSKNRQAAYQETQYF. The CDR3 region has the DNA TGTGCCAGTAGCAAAAATAGACAGGCTGCGTACCAAGAGACCCAGTACTTC.

V and J are TRBV5-1 and TRBJ2-1; possibly TRBD2 for D (7 bases). Per germline, CDR1 SGHRS and CDR2 YFSETQ. V was clipped by 6 bases and J by 8 bases, with 12 bases between them. The CDR3 totals 12 residues. The CDR3 protein is CASMEGGDEQFF. CDR3 nucleotides: TGCGCCAGCATGGAGGGGGGGGATGAGCAGTTCTTC. Combining the CDR3 with reference TRBV5-1 and TRBJ2-1 gives the whole variable domain KAGVTQTPRYLIKTRGQQVTLSCSPISGHRSVSWYQQTPGQGLQFLFEYFSETQRNKGNFPGRFSGRQFSNSRSEMNVSTLELGDSALYLCASMEGGDEQFFGPGTRLTVL.

This clone was observed once. This sequence joins TRBV18 and TRBJ2-5, with 7 nucleotides matching TRBD1. The germline CDR1 and CDR2 sequences are KGHSH and LQKENI. This CDR3 contains 15 residues. The V gene end was trimmed by 1 base and the J gene end by 5 bases; junction bases not matched to a gene: 7. The CDR3 sequence is CASSPHPTGLETQYF. The DNA for the CDR3 is TGTGCCAGCTCACCACACCCGACAGGGTTGGAGACCCAGTACTTC.

This clone was observed a handful of times. The chain carries TRBV6-1 and TRBJ1-2; 9 nucleotides match TRBD1. Trimming removed 3 bases from V and 0 bases from J; junction bases left unmatched: 5. CDR3 length: 16 amino acids. Germline V gives CDR1 MNHNS, CDR2 SASEGT. CDR3 residues: CASSDAGTGTNYGYTF. The CDR3 nucleotides are TGTGCCAGCAGTGACGCCGGGACAGGGACTAACTATGGCTACACCTTC.

Concerning this clone itself: At one of its ends the junction is not consistent with the germline gene, which may arise from a read error. This chain links TRBV7-7 with TRBJ2-1; weak D call: TRBD2 (6 bases). Germline V CDR1 and CDR2: SSHAT, FNYEAQ (reference sequence). CDR3 length: 14 residues. CDR3 region: CASSFAGTNNEQFF. DNA of the CDR3: TGTGCTAGCAGCTTCGCGGGGACGAACAATGAGCAGTTCTTC. Full variable domain (outside the CDR3, taken from reference TRBV7-7 and TRBJ2-1): GAGVSQSPRYKVTKRGQDVTLRCDPISSHATLYWYQQALGQGPEFLTYFNYEAQPDKSGLPSDRFSAERPEGSISTLTIQRTEQRDSAMYRCASSFAGTNNEQFFGPGTRLTVL.

J is TRBJ1-5 and V is TRBV28; no clear D gene. Trimming shortened V by 5 bases and J by 5 bases, and 7 bases separated the two germline ends. Germline lookup yields CDR1 MDHEN and CDR2 SYDVKM. There are 12 residues in the CDR3. As DNA, the CDR3 is TGTGCCAGCAGTCCACGGGATCAGCCCCAGCATTTT. It yields the protein CASSPRDQPQHF.

This sequence joins TRBV2 and TRBJ2-7; TRBD2 might be the D (5 bases). V lost 4 bases, J lost 4 bases, and 17 bases lay in between. The CDR3 runs 15 residues. The V gene's germline CDR1 is SNHLY and CDR2 FYNNEI. CDR3 residues: CASSVAAGLAYEQYF. In DNA form, the CDR3 reads TGTGCCAGCAGTGTTGCTGCGGGCTTAGCGTACGAGCAGTACTTC.

J is TRBJ2-2 and V is TRBV6-5; D is ambiguous. This CDR3 region has 13 residues. The ends were cut back, 0 bases at V and 4 bases at J, with 3 bases in the middle. The germline V gene encodes CDR1 MNHEY and CDR2 SVGAGI. CDR3 sequence (DNA): TGTGCCAGCAGTTACTCCAGCACCGGGGAGCTGTTTTTT. Translating gives CASSYSSTGELFF.

This sequence joins TRBV5-1 and TRBJ2-5; D is perhaps TRBD2 (5 bases). The V and J ends lost 0 bases and 10 bases respectively, with 16 bases between them. Per the germline V gene, CDR1 is SGHRS and CDR2 is YFSETQ. The CDR3 is 14 residues long. CDR3 DNA: TGCGCCAGCAGCTTGGAGGCGGGTTGGTCTGGCCAGTACTTC. This translates into CASSLEAGWSGQYF.

Here the CDR3 DNA reads TGTGCCAGCAGTTACTCGGGAGTTCATGGCTACACCTTC. This gives the protein CASSYSGVHGYTF. V is TRBV6-5 and J is TRBJ1-2; D is ambiguous. This CDR3 comprises 13 residues. Trimming removed 0 bases from V and 6 bases from J, with 8 bases in between. Germline V lookup: CDR1 MNHEY, CDR2 SVGAGI.

V is TRBV15 and J is TRBJ1-5; tentatively, D is TRBD1 (6 bases). The ends were cut back, 1 base at V and 6 bases at J, with 10 bases in the middle. CDR1 and CDR2 from the germline V gene are LNHNV and YYDKDF (reference sequence). The CDR3 extends over 14 amino acids. The CDR3 is CATSRVGGAQPQHF. The DNA for the CDR3 is TGTGCCACCAGCAGAGTGGGGGGGGCTCAGCCCCAGCATTTT.

This clone was seen a single time. The rearrangement links TRBV18 to TRBJ1-5; a possible D gene is TRBD1 (5 bases). With 2 bases removed from V and 6 bases from J, the gap between germline ends came to 5 bases. Germline V lookup: CDR1 KGHSH, CDR2 LQKENI. The CDR3 is 12 amino acids. CDR3 region: CASSPRGQPQHF. The DNA of the CDR3 is TGTGCCAGCTCACCAAGGGGTCAGCCCCAGCATTTT. Combining the CDR3 with reference TRBV18 and TRBJ1-5 gives the whole variable domain NAGVMQNPRHLVRRRGQEARLRCSPMKGHSHVYWYRQLPEEGLKFMVYLQKENIIDESGMPKERFSAEFPKEGPSILRIQQVVRGDSAAYFCASSPRGQPQHFGDGTRLSIL.

The rearrangement joins TRBV6-1 to TRBJ1-2; TRBD1 matches 7 bases. V was clipped by 6 bases and J by 3 bases; unmatched bases: 7. Germline V lookup: CDR1 MNHNS, CDR2 SASEGT. The CDR3 is made up of 14 amino acids. In DNA form, the CDR3 reads TGTGCCAGCAGGCAAGACAGGGCTTACTATGGCTACACCTTC. Its protein product is CASRQDRAYYGYTF.

The chain carries TRBV5-1 and TRBJ2-2; 7 bases map to TRBD2. The CDR3 length is 13 residues. The germline CDR1 and CDR2 sequences are SGHRS and YFSETQ. V lost 7 bases and J lost 1; bases outside the gene matches: 1. In DNA, the CDR3 is TGCGCCAGCGGCGGGGGGAACACCGGGGAGCTGTTTTTT. This encodes CASGGGNTGELFF.

By share, this clone ranks as medium-sized. The chain uses TRBV5-4 and TRBJ2-1, with 8 bases that match TRBD2. The CDR3 sequence is 15 residues long. The V gene end was trimmed by 4 bases and the J gene end by 5 bases; junction bases not matched to a gene: 8. Germline V lookup: CDR1 SGHNT, CDR2 YYREEE (reference sequence). CDR3 sequence reads: CASSPRLAINNEQFF. DNA for the CDR3: TGTGCCAGCAGCCCCCGACTAGCGATCAACAATGAGCAGTTCTTC.

The J gene is TRBJ2-4, the V gene TRBV27; 7 bases fit TRBD2. This CDR3 spans 13 amino acids. Trimming took 6 bases from V and 7 from J; bases not matched to a gene: 6. Germline CDR1 is MNHEY and CDR2 is SMNVEV (reference sequence). The CDR3 loop reads CASRLLGGNIQYF. In nucleotides, the CDR3 is TGTGCCAGCAGGTTGCTGGGGGGGAACATTCAGTACTTC.

The table lists this clone with a few counts. The chain couples TRBV7-2 to TRBJ2-7; weak D call: TRBD1 (5 bases). CDR1 is SGHTA, CDR2 FQGNSA, per germline. V dropped 1 base and J dropped 3 bases, with 13 bases sitting between them. This CDR3 is 15 amino acids long. The CDR3 loop is CASSLGAGSGYEQYF. CDR3 DNA sequence: TGTGCCAGCAGCTTAGGGGCAGGGTCTGGCTACGAGCAGTACTTC.

V and J are TRBV28 and TRBJ2-7; D perhaps matches TRBD2 (5 bases). V dropped 5 bases and J dropped 5 bases, with 10 bases sitting between them. CDR1 and CDR2 (germline): MDHEN, SYDVKM. There are 12 residues in the CDR3. The CDR3, as DNA: TGTGCCAGCAGTCCCCACGGGAACGAGCAGTACTTC. Amino acids: CASSPHGNEQYF.

Concerning this clone itself: Sequence at one end of the junction differs from germline and may be a read error. The V gene is TRBV19, the J gene TRBJ1-3; D remains unclear. Looked up from germline, CDR1 is LNHDA and CDR2 is SQIVND (reference sequence). The CDR3 loop spans 16 amino acids. CDR3 residues: CASSMVWAGSGYTIYF. The CDR3 DNA reads as TGTGCCAGTAGTATGGTTTGGGCGGGCTCTGGATACACCATATATTTT.

The chain has TRBV28 and TRBJ1-5; D gene unclear. CDR3 length: 14 amino acids. In germline, CDR1 is MDHEN, CDR2 SYDVKM. V dropped 5 bases and J dropped 5 bases, with 13 bases sitting between them. The CDR3 DNA follows: TGTGCCAGCAGTCCGAGGGTGGGGTATCAGCCCCAGCATTTT. It encodes CASSPRVGYQPQHF.

The chain uses TRBV25-1 and TRBJ1-2; TRBD1 might be the D (5 bases). Per the germline V gene, CDR1 is MGHDK and CDR2 is SYGVNS. The CDR3 has 13 residues. The germline V and J ends were trimmed by 4 bases and 5 bases, with 11 bases remaining between them. The CDR3 loop is CASSVGGWYGYTF. As DNA, the CDR3 is TGTGCCAGCAGTGTGGGGGGTTGGTATGGCTACACCTTC.

The chain uses TRBV28 and TRBJ1-5; D remains ambiguous. Germline lookup yields CDR1 MDHEN and CDR2 SYDVKM. CDR3 length: 15 amino acids. V lost 4 bases, J lost 1 base, and 11 bases lay in between. The CDR3 sequence is CASSSGMVSNQPQHF. The CDR3 nucleotides are TGTGCCAGCAGTTCGGGGATGGTGAGCAATCAGCCCCAGCATTTT.

Details on this clone: This sample also contains other DNA sequences that code for the same CDR3. The chain combines TRBV19 with TRBJ1-5; tentatively, D is TRBD1 (5 bases). Germline assignment: CDR1 LNHDA and CDR2 SQIVND (reference sequence). V was shortened by 5 bases and J by 0 bases, with 11 bases between the two germline ends. The CDR3 runs to 15 residues. As DNA, the CDR3 is TGTGCCAGTAGTGTTGACAGCAATAGCAATCAGCCCCAGCATTTT. It codes for CASSVDSNSNQPQHF. The full variable domain, rest sourced from reference TRBV19 and TRBJ1-5, is DGGITQSPKYLFRKEGQNVTLSCEQNLNHDAMYWYRQDPGQGLRLIYYSQIVNDFQKGDIAEGYSVSREKKESFPLTVTSAQKNPTAFYLCASSVDSNSNQPQHFGDGTRLSIL.

Details on this clone: Within the sample, other DNA sequences also encode this same CDR3. The rearrangement uses TRBV6-5 and TRBJ1-1, with a weak D call TRBD1 (6 bases). Trimming took 0 bases from V and 4 from J, leaving 9 bases between them. CDR1 is MNHEY and CDR2 is SVGAGI in the germline V gene. There are 14 residues in the CDR3. This chain's CDR3 is CASSYSRGSTEAFF. The DNA of the CDR3 is TGTGCCAGCAGTTACTCGAGGGGGAGCACTGAAGCTTTCTTT.

The chain links TRBV7-9 to TRBJ1-1, with D uncertain. V lost 5 bases and J lost 5, with 15 bases in between. CDR1 is SEHNR, CDR2 FQNEAQ, per germline (reference sequence). The CDR3 has 14 residues. CDR3 nucleotides: TGTGCCAGCAGCAAACTGGCGGGTGGTACTGAAGCTTTCTTT. Translation gives CASSKLAGGTEAFF.

The V gene is TRBV2, the J gene TRBJ2-7, with D perhaps matching TRBD2 (5 bases). CDR1 and CDR2 from the germline V gene are SNHLY and FYNNEI. Trimming cost V 2 bases and J 3 bases, with 11 bases left between them. CDR3 length: 14 amino acids. DNA of the CDR3: TGTGCCAGCAGTGAAACTAGTCACGACTACGAGCAGTACTTC. Its protein is CASSETSHDYEQYF. Using reference TRBV2 and TRBJ2-7 for the parts outside the CDR3, the full variable domain is EPEVTQTPSHQVTQMGQEVILRCVPISNHLYFYWYRQILGQKVEFLVSFYNNEISEKSEIFDDQFSVERPDGSNFTLKIRSTKLEDSAMYFCASSETSHDYEQYFGPGTRLTVT.

This chain connects TRBV7-6 to TRBJ1-2, with 8 bases aligning to TRBD1. There are 14 residues in the CDR3. V was clipped by 3 bases and J by 4 bases; unmatched bases: 4. Germline-derived CDR1 and CDR2 are SGHVS and FNYEAQ. The CDR3 reads CASSLPGGAYGYTF. The CDR3 DNA reads as TGTGCCAGCAGCTTGCCAGGGGGCGCCTATGGCTACACCTTC.

The count of this clone is one. This chain uses TRBV5-4 with TRBJ2-7, with 9 bases lining up with TRBD1. V trimming: 3 bases; J trimming: 7 bases; junction bases outside the gene matches: 11. Germline CDR1 reads SGHNT; CDR2 reads YYREEE (reference sequence). The CDR3 consists of 15 residues. The CDR3 is CASSSRDRAFGEQYF. The CDR3 coding sequence is TGTGCCAGCAGCTCCCGGGACAGGGCATTTGGGGAGCAGTACTTC.

The V and J genes are TRBV28 and TRBJ1-2; TRBD1 aligns across 7 bases. Trimming at V came to 6 bases and at J to 6 bases, leaving 7 bases not matched to a gene. Germline CDR1 reads MDHEN; CDR2 reads SYDVKM. The length of the CDR3 is 13 residues. The CDR3 DNA reads TGTGCCAGCAGACAGGGGCAAGAGCATGGCTACACCTTC. This sequence encodes CASRQGQEHGYTF.